The sample holds a few counts of the clone carrying this T cell receptor beta chain. Its target is unknown. The V end lost 3 bases, the J end lost 3 bases, and 8 bases lay between the germline ends. Germline CDR1 reads SEHNR; CDR2 reads FQNEAQ (reference sequence). This CDR3 has 14 residues. Time point: persistent/refractory GD, antithyroid drugs over 5 years with positive TRAb. The authors made the TCR library using RNA they extracted from PBMCs. Diagnosis followed American Thyroid Association guidelines for Graves' disease. Arm-PCR of CDR3 regions and iRepertoire HTBI primers were the basis on which TCR beta libraries were built. MiXCR, run by TCRdb on the multiplex PCR reads, gives a single entry per CDR3 protein. The sample has 350,000 to 450,000 distinct CDR3 sequences, under 25% seen once; the top ten hold 13% to 15%. This specimen belongs to a study of regulatory T cells in long-lasting Graves disease.

Broader study findings: Persistent disease exhibited a predilection for TRBV28, TRBJ1-2 and TRBJ2-5. Shared public clonotypes totalled a few thousand in persistent patients, compared with over 800 in new patients.

This clonotype was sampled from a female donor with Graves disease. The sample here was peripheral blood mononuclear cells (PBMCs), taken when the disease was refractory, from a patient treated with antithyroid drugs. The rearrangement links TRBV7-9 to TRBJ2-2, with unresolved D. The CDR3 reads CASSFRLYTGELFF. CDR3 in DNA: TGTGCCAGCAGCTTCCGGCTCTACACCGGGGAGCTGTTTTTT. The variable domain in full, with the rest retrieved from reference TRBV7-9 and TRBJ2-2, is DTGVSQNPRHKITKRGQNVTFRCDPISEHNRLYWYRQTLGQGPEFLTYFQNEAQLEKSRLLSDRFSAERPKGSFSTLEIQRTEQGDSAMYLCASSFRLYTGELFFGEGSRLTVL.